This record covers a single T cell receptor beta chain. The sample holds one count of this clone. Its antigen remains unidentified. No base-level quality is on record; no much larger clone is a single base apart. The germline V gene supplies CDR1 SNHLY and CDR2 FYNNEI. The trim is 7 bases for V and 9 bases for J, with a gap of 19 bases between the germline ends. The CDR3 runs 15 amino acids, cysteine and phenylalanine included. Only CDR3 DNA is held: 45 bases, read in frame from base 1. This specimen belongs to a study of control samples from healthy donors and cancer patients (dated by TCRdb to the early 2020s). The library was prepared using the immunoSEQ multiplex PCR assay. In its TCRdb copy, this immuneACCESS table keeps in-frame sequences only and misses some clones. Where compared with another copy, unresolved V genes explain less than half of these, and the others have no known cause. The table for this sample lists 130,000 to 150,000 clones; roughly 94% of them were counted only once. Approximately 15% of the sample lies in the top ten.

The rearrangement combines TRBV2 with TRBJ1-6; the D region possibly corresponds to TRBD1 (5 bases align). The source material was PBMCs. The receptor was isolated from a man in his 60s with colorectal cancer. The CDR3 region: CASTSEGSQGSPLHF. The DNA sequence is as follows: TGTGCCAGCACCTCGGAGGGGTCCCAAGGTTCACCCCTCCACTTT. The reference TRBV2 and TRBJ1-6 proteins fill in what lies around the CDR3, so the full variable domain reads EPEVTQTPSHQVTQMGQEVILRCVPISNHLYFYWYRQILGQKVEFLVSFYNNEISEKSEIFDDQFSVERPDGSNFTLKIRSTKLEDSAMYFCASTSEGSQGSPLHFGNGTRLTVT.